The clone carrying this T cell receptor beta chain was detected a few times. Its matching antigen is unknown. Germline V CDR1 and CDR2: MNHNS, SASEGT. There are 15 residues in the CDR3. The V segment lost 6 bases and the J segment 3 bases; nucleotides outside the gene matches: 9. MiXCR, applied by TCRdb to the reads, yields one record per CDR3 protein. The sample consists of approximately 730,000 distinct CDR3 sequences, 25% to 35% of them appearing once. This record comes from a study of T cell repertoires in cytomegalovirus infection. Study-level information: Selected CMV epitopes included recently identified HLA-C-restricted ones as well as well-studied HLA-B-restricted ones. Through public TCR beta signatures, both CMV infection and matching HLA type were indicated. Overall study results and limits: The study found HLA-C-restricted CMV-specific TCR beta clonotypes dominating the ex vivo response. There were carriers of CMV plus the relevant HLA, and cumulative public TCR beta family frequency identified them.

The starting material was cultured CD8+ T cells from PBMCs, obtained from culture after CMV antigen stimulation. The chain links TRBV6-1 to TRBJ1-1; 8 nucleotides agree with TRBD1. The TCR sequence derives from a human donor in good health (CMV status not recorded). Some clones in this sample may be carry-over from other donors' samples. CDR3 in DNA: TGTGCCAGCAGGAGTCTGACAGGGGCTTACACTGAAGCTTTCTTT. Its protein product is CASRSLTGAYTEAFF.